The T cell receptor beta chain described here comes from a study of control samples from healthy donors and cancer patients (TCRdb year 2020). Receptor amplification or capture employed the immunoSEQ multiplex PCR assay. TCRdb took this table from immuneACCESS and kept in-frame rearrangements with V and J called. Such tables lack part of the clones; where checked against another copy, unresolved V genes explain under half of the gap, and the rest is unexplained. The sample profile shows under 150,000 clones; around 89% of them were found once. Of the sample, less than 1.5% falls within the top ten clones. On this clone: No antigen is known for it. No base quality values were provided; no much bigger clone lies one nucleotide off.

The cysteine opens and the phenylalanine closes a CDR3 of 15 amino acids. CDR3 DNA is the only sequence kept; it has 45 bases, read in frame from the first base. V sheds 8 bases and J sheds 0 bases, leaving 14 bases between their ends. Per the germline V gene, SNHLY is the CDR1 and FYNNEI is the CDR2. Recombination connected TRBV2 to TRBJ1-5; the D gene is possibly TRBD1, with 6 bases matching. The TCR was taken from a woman aged 45-59 years with colorectal cancer. Sequencing used PBMCs. CDR3 sequence: CASGLQGNSNQPQHF. In nucleotides, the sequence is TGTGCCAGCGGCCTACAGGGAAATAGCAATCAGCCCCAGCATTTT.